The rows below give T cell receptor beta chains drawn from one sample of a study of molecular identifiers for immune sequencing clone quantification. TCRdb re-derived calls from the PCR reads in MiXCR, one entry per CDR3 protein. This repertoire shows about 89,000 distinct CDR3 sequences, 15% to 20% found once; its top ten account for roughly 0.8%. Source material: naive CD8+ T cells from blood, with Jurkat cell RNA spiked in. The receptors were gathered from a human donor in good health. Some libraries in this study had Jurkat cell RNA spiked in. Both conserved end residues are part of each CDR3. The D gene is left open where the match is weak. Where a row states a size, it is once, few, many or the class of an expanded clone; other rows omit it.

size | J | D | V | DNA | CDR3
once | TRBJ2-7 | NA | TRBV7-9 | TGTGCCAGCAGCTTATTAGCTAGCGAGACGTACTTC | CASSLLASETYF
many | TRBJ1-1 | NA | TRBV19 | TGTGCCAGTAGTGCATCATTAGGGGGCACTGAAGCTTTCTTT | CASSASLGGTEAFF
many | TRBJ1-1 | NA | TRBV19 | TGTGCCAGTAGTATTGGTGGGGAAGGGACTGAAGCTTTCTTT | CASSIGGEGTEAFF
many | TRBJ2-5 | TRBD1 | TRBV6-2/TRBV6-3 | TGTGCCAGCAGTCTCTTGGACAGGGACCACCAAGAGACCCAGTACTTC | CASSLLDRDHQETQYF
many | TRBJ2-1 | TRBD1 | TRBV5-1 | TGCGCCAGCAGCTTGGGACGACAGGGCGAGCAGTTCTTC | CASSLGRQGEQFF
many | TRBJ2-5 | NA | TRBV19 | TGTGCCAGTAGTGCCTCCGGACAGTCTAAAGAGACCCAGTACTTC | CASSASGQSKETQYF
many | TRBJ2-7 | TRBD1 | TRBV29-1 | TGCAGCGCCGAGACGACAGGGTCCTACGAGCAGTACTTC | CSAETTGSYEQYF
many | TRBJ2-7 | NA | TRBV7-9 | TGTGCCAGCAGCCCCCCCATCCTAGACGAGCAGTACTTC | CASSPPILDEQYF
many | TRBJ2-1 | NA | TRBV29-1 | TGCAGCGTTACAACTACACCGGGGGAACCTTACAATGAGCAGTTCTTC | CSVTTTPGEPYNEQFF
many | TRBJ2-3 | NA | TRBV7-6 | TGTGCCAGCAGCTTAGCGGAAGGGGGGTTCACAGATACGCAGTATTTT | CASSLAEGGFTDTQYF
once | TRBJ1-4 | NA | TRBV5-4 | TGTGCCAGCAGCTTAACCGGGGACGGACCAAAAAATGAAAAACTGTTTTTT | CASSLTGDGPKNEKLFF
NA | TRBJ2-2 | NA | TRBV9 | TGTGCCAGCAGCGGCAGGGGTGGCACCGGGGAGCTGTTTTTT | CASSGRGGTGELFF
NA | TRBJ2-3 | NA | TRBV11-2 | TGTGCCAGCAGCTTTCGGGGCAGGGATACAGATACGCAGTATTTT | CASSFRGRDTDTQYF
many | TRBJ2-1 | NA | TRBV3-1 | TGTGCCAGCAGCCAAGCTAGTCCGAATGAGCAGTTCTTC | CASSQASPNEQFF
once | TRBJ1-1 | NA | TRBV30 | TGTGCCTGGAGTGTACAGAGGCCCCAGGTGAACACTGAAGCTTTCTTT | CAWSVQRPQVNTEAFF
few | TRBJ2-2 | TRBD1 | TRBV28 | TGTGCCAGCAGCCCTAGACAGGGGGCCGGCACCGGGGAGCTGTTTTTT | CASSPRQGAGTGELFF
many | TRBJ2-1 | NA | TRBV7-8 | TGTGCCAGCACCGACTTATTTGGGGGCGCGAACAATGAGCAGTTCTTC | CASTDLFGGANNEQFF
many | TRBJ1-2 | TRBD1 | TRBV27 | TGTGCCAGCAGTTTATCTGGGACAGGGGTTCCTTTTTCAGGCTACACCTTC | CASSLSGTGVPFSGYTF
many | TRBJ1-6 | TRBD1 | TRBV19 | TGTGCCAGTAGTATGTCAGGGGGTCCAAATTCACCCCTCCACTTT | CASSMSGGPNSPLHF
many | TRBJ1-1 | TRBD1 | TRBV5-1 | TGCGCCAGCAGCTTGGGGTGGGACAGGAACACTGAAGCTTTCTTT | CASSLGWDRNTEAFF
many | TRBJ2-7 | NA | TRBV24-1 | TGTGCCACCAGTGATTTGTACGGGGATAACGAGCAGTACTTC | CATSDLYGDNEQYF
many | TRBJ2-1 | NA | TRBV4-3 | TGCGCCAGCAGCCAAGATCCGGACGGAAATGAGCAGTTCTTC | CASSQDPDGNEQFF
NA | TRBJ1-1 | NA | TRBV9 | TGTGCCAGCGGCGTAGCGGGCAGAAGCCGAGAGGCTTTCTTT | CASGVAGRSREAFF
NA | TRBJ1-1 | NA | TRBV30 | TGTGCCTGGAGTGTCATACAGCTGAACACTGAAGCTTTCTTT | CAWSVIQLNTEAFF
many | TRBJ2-3 | TRBD2 | TRBV11-2 | TGTGCCAGCAGACCCTCTAGCGGGGGCACAGATACGCAGTATTTT | CASRPSSGGTDTQYF
many | TRBJ1-1 | NA | TRBV7-2 | TGTGCCAGCAGCTTAGAGTGGGGTTGGAACACTGAAGCTTTCTTT | CASSLEWGWNTEAFF
many | TRBJ2-4 | TRBD2 | TRBV6-2/TRBV6-3 | TGTGCCAGCAGTTACGGTCCGGGAGGCAACATTCAGTACTTC | CASSYGPGGNIQYF
many | TRBJ1-5 | NA | TRBV27 | TGTGCCAGCGGTAGGGATAGCAATCAGCCCCAGCATTTT | CASGRDSNQPQHF
many | TRBJ2-1 | TRBD2 | TRBV11-2 | TGTGCCAGCAGCTTAGGACTAGCGCCTAACAATGAGCAGTTCTTC | CASSLGLAPNNEQFF
many | TRBJ2-3 | NA | TRBV7-2 | TGTGCCAGCAGCTTATATAGCGATACGCAGTATTTT | CASSLYSDTQYF
many | TRBJ2-1 | NA | TRBV19 | TGTGCCAGTAGTACGACAGATTACAATGAGCAGTTCTTC | CASSTTDYNEQFF
NA | TRBJ2-2 | NA | TRBV12-3/TRBV12-4 | TGTGCCATCGGTCCAGACACCGGGGAGCTGTTTTTT | CAIGPDTGELFF
many | TRBJ2-3 | TRBD2 | TRBV5-4 | TGTGCCAGCAGCTTGGTCGGGACTAGCGGGGGCCGGGAGACAGATACGCAGTATTTT | CASSLVGTSGGRETDTQYF
many | TRBJ2-3 | NA | TRBV20-1 | TGCAGTGCTGCAGGAGCAGTCACAGATACGCAGTATTTT | CSAAGAVTDTQYF
many | TRBJ2-5 | NA | TRBV29-1 | TGCAGCGTTGAAGGGTCTACAGGAACGAGAGGGGAGACCCAGTACTTC | CSVEGSTGTRGETQYF
many | TRBJ2-7 | TRBD1 | TRBV9 | TGTGCCAGCAGCGTAGACCGGGACAGACTGGTCTACGAGCAGTACTTC | CASSVDRDRLVYEQYF
many | TRBJ2-6 | NA | TRBV15 | TGTGCCACCAGCAGAGAGGAGTCCTCTGGGGCCAACGTCCTGACTTTC | CATSREESSGANVLTF
NA | TRBJ1-1 | NA | TRBV5-1 | TGCGCCAGCAGCTTGGTTCAAGGGGGGCCTGAGGCTCTCTTT | CASSLVQGGPEALF
many | TRBJ2-1 | NA | TRBV6-1 | TGTGCCAGCAGTGAGCTGCAGTACAATGAGCAGTTCTTC | CASSELQYNEQFF
NA | TRBJ2-7 | TRBD2 | TRBV29-1 | TGCAGCGTGGGCGAGGGACTAGCGGGGATTGGCGAGCAGTACTTC | CSVGEGLAGIGEQYF